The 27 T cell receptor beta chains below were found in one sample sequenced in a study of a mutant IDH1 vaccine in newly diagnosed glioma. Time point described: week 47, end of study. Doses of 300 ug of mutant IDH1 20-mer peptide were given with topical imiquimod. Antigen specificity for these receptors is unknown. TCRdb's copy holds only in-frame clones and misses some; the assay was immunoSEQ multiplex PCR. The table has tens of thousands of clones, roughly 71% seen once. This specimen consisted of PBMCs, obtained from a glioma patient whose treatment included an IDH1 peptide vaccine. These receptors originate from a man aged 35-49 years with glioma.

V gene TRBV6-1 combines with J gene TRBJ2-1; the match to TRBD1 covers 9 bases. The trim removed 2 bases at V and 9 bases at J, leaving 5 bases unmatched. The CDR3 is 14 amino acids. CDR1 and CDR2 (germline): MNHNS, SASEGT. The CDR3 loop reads CASSERGQGTEQFF. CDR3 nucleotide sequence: TGTGCCAGCAGTGAAAGGGGACAGGGTACTGAGCAGTTCTTC.

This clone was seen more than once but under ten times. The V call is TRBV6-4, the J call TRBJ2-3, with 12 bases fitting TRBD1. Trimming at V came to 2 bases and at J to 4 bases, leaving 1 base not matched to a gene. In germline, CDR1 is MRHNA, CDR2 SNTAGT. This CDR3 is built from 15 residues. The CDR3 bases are TGTGCCAGCAGTGACGGGACAGGGGGCGCAGATACGCAGTATTTT. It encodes CASSDGTGGADTQYF.

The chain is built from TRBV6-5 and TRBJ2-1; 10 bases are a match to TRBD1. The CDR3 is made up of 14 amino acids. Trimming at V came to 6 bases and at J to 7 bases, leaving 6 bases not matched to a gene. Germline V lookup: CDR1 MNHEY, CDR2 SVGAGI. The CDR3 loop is CASSQTGGKNEQFF. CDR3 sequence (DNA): TGTGCCAGCAGCCAGACAGGGGGCAAGAATGAGCAGTTCTTC.

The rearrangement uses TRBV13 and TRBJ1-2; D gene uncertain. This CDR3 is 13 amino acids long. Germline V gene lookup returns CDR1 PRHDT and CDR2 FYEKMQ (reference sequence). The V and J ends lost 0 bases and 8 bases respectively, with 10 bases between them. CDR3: CASSLGQFYGYTF. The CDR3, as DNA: TGTGCCAGCAGCTTAGGACAGTTCTACGGCTACACCTTC.

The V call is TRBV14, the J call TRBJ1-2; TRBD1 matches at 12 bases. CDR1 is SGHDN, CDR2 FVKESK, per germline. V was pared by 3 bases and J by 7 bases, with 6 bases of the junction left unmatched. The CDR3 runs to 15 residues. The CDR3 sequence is CASSQNRDRGPGYTF. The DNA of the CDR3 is TGTGCCAGCAGCCAGAACCGGGACAGGGGGCCTGGCTACACCTTC.

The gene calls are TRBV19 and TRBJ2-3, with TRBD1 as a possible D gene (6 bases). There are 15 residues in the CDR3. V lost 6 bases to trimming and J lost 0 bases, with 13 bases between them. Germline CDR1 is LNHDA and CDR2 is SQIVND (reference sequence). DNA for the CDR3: TGTGCCAGTAGACCGACAGGCTCTAGCACAGATACGCAGTATTTT. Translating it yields CASRPTGSSTDTQYF. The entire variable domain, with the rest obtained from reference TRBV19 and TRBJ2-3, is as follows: DGGITQSPKYLFRKEGQNVTLSCEQNLNHDAMYWYRQDPGQGLRLIYYSQIVNDFQKGDIAEGYSVSREKKESFPLTVTSAQKNPTAFYLCASRPTGSSTDTQYFGPGTRLTVL.

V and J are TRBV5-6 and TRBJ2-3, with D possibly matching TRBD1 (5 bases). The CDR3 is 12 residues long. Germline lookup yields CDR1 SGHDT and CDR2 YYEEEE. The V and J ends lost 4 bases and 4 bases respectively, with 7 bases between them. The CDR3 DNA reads TGTGCCAGCAGCCCAGGGTCAGATACGCAGTATTTT. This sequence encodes CASSPGSDTQYF.

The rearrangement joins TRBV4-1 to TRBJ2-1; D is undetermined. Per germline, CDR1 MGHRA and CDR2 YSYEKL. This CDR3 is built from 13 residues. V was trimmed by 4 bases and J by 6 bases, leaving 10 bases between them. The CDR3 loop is CASSRGSANEQFF. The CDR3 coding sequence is TGCGCCAGCAGCCGAGGTAGTGCCAATGAGCAGTTCTTC.

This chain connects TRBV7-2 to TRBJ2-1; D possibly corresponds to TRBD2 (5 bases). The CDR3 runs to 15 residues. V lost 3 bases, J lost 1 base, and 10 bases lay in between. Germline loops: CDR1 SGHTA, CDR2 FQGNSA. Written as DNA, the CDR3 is TGTGCCAGCAGCTTTGAGGGAGCGTCCTACAATGAGCAGTTCTTC. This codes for CASSFEGASYNEQFF.

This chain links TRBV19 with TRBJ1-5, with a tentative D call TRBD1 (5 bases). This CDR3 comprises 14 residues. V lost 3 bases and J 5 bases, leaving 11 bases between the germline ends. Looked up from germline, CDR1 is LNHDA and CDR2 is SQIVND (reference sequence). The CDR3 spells CASSIWDGDQPQHF. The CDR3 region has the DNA TGTGCCAGTAGTATTTGGGACGGGGATCAGCCCCAGCATTTT.

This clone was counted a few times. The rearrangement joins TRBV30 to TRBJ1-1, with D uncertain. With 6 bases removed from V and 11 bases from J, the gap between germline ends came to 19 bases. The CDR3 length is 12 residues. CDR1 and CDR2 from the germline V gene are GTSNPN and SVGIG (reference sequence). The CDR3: CACRPQTLRAFF. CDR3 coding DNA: TGTGCCTGTCGACCCCAGACTCTCCGGGCTTTCTTT.

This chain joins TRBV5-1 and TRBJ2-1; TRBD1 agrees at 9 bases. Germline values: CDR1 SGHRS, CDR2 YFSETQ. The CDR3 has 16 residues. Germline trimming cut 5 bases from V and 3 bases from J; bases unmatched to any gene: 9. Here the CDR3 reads CASSSNRDRDYNEQFF. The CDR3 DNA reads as TGCGCCAGCAGTTCGAACCGGGACAGGGACTACAATGAGCAGTTCTTC.

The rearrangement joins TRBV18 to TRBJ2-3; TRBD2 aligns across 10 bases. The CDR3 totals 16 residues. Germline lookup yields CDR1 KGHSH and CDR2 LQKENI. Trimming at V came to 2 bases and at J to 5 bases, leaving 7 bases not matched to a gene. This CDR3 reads CASSPTLAGVGDTQYF. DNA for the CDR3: TGTGCCAGCTCACCAACTCTAGCGGGAGTAGGAGATACGCAGTATTTT.

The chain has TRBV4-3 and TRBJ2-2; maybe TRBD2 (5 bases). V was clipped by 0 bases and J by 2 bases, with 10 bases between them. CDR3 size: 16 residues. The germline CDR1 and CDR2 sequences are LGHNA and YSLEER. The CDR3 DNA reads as TGCGCCAGCAGCCAAGATAGGAGGATAAACACCGGGGAGCTGTTTTTT. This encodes CASSQDRRINTGELFF.

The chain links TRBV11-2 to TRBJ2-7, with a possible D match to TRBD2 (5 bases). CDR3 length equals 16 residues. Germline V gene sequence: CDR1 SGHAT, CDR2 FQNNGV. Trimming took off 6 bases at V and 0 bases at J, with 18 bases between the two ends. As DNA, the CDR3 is TGTGCCAGCAGACCCCTCCGAGGCGGGTCCTCCTACGAGCAGTACTTC. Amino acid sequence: CASRPLRGGSSYEQYF.

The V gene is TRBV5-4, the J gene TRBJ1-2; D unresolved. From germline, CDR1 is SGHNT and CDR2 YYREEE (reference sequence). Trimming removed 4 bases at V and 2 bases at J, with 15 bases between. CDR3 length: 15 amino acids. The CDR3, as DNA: TGTGCCAGCAGCCCTCAGAGGGCGTCAAACTATGGCTACACCTTC. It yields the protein CASSPQRASNYGYTF. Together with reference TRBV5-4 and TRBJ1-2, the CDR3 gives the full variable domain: ETGVTQSPTHLIKTRGQQVTLRCSSQSGHNTVSWYQQALGQGPQFIFQYYREEENGRGNFPPRFSGLQFPNYSSELNVNALELDDSALYLCASSPQRASNYGYTFGSGTRLTVV.

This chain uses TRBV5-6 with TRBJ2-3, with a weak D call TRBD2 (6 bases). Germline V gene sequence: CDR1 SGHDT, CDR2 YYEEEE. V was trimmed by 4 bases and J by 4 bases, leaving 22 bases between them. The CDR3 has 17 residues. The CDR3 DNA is TGTGCCAGCAGCACATGGAGGGCCAAGGTAGTCCCAGATACGCAGTATTTT. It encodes CASSTWRAKVVPDTQYF.

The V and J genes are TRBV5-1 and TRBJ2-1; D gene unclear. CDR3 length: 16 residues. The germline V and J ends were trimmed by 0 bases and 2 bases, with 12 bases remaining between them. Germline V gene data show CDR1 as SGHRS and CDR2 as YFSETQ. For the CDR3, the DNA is TGCGCCAGCAGCTTGGCCGGGCAGACCCCCTACAATGAGCAGTTCTTC. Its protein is CASSLAGQTPYNEQFF.

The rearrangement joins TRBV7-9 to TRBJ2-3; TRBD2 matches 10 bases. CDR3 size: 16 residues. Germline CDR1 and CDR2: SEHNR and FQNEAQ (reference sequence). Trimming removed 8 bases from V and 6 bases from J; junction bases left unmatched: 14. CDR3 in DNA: TGTGCCAGCCATTTGGGAGCGGGAGGGTCCAGTGATACGCAGTATTTT. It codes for CASHLGAGGSSDTQYF.

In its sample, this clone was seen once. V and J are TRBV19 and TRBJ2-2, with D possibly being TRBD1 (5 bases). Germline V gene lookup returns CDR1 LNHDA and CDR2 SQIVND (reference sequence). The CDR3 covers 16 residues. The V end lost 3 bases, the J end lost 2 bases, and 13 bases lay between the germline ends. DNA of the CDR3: TGTGCCAGTAGTATTGTGGCAGGGTCTAACACCGGGGAGCTGTTTTTT. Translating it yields CASSIVAGSNTGELFF. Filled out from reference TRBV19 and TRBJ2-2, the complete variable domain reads DGGITQSPKYLFRKEGQNVTLSCEQNLNHDAMYWYRQDPGQGLRLIYYSQIVNDFQKGDIAEGYSVSREKKESFPLTVTSAQKNPTAFYLCASSIVAGSNTGELFFGEGSRLTVL.

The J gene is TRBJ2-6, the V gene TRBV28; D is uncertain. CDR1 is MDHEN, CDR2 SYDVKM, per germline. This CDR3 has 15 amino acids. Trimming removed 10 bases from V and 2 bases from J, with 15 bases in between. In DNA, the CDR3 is TGTGCCACCTATGACACTCCCGCTGGGGCCAACGTCCTGACTTTC. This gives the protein CATYDTPAGANVLTF.

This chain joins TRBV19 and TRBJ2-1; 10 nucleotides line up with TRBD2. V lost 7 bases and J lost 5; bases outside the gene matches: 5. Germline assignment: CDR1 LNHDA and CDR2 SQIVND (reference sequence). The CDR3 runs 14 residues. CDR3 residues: CASNPSGSNNEQFF. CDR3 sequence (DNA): TGTGCCAGTAACCCTAGCGGGAGTAACAATGAGCAGTTCTTC.

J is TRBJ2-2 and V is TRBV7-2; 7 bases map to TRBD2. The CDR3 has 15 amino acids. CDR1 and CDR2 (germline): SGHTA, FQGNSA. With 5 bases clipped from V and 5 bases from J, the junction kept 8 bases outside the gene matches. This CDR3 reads CASSQPSGGTGELFF. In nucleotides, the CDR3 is TGTGCCAGCAGCCAGCCTAGCGGAGGGACCGGGGAGCTGTTTTTT.

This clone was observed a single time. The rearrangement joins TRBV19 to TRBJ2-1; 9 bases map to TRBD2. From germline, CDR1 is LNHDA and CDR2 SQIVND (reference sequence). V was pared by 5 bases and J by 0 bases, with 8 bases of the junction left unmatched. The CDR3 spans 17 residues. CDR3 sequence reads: CASSSLLAGYSYNEQFF. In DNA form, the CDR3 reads TGTGCCAGTAGTTCCCTTCTAGCGGGGTACTCCTACAATGAGCAGTTCTTC.

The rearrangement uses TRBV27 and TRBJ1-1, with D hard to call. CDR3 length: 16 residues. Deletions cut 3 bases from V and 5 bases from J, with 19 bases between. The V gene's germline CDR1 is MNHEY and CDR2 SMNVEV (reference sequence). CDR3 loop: CASSLAASPTWTEAFF. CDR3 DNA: TGTGCCAGCAGTTTGGCCGCTTCGCCGACGTGGACTGAAGCTTTCTTT.

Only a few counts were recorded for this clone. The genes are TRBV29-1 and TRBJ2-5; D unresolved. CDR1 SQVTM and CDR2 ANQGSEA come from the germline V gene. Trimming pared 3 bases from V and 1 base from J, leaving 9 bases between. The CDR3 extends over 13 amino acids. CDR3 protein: CSVEARTQETQYF. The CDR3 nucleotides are TGCAGCGTTGAGGCCAGAACCCAAGAGACCCAGTACTTC.

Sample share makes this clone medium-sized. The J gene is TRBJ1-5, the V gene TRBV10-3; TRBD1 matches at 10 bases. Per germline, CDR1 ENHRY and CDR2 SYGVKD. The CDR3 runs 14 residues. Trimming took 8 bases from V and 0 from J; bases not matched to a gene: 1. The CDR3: CAIGTGDSNQPQHF. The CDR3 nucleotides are TGTGCCATCGGGACAGGGGATAGCAATCAGCCCCAGCATTTT.